The 5 T cell receptor beta chains below come from one sample, sequenced in a study of neurological immune-mediated disorders. TCRdb re-called the 5' RACE reads with MiXCR, one entry per CDR3 protein. The table shows about 66,000 distinct CDR3 sequences, with about 5.1% occurring only once. Material for sequencing was PBMCs. These receptors originate from a woman aged 70-85 years with multiple sclerosis.

This clonotype occurred many times. The CDR3 DNA is TGTGCCAGCAGCTTAGCGCGGCCAGCGGGAAAAAATGAGCAGTTCTTC. This gives the protein CASSLARPAGKNEQFF. This chain joins TRBV7-2 and TRBJ2-1; 7 bases agree with TRBD2. V shed 0 bases, J shed 7 bases, and the junction held 9 bases outside the gene matches. From germline, CDR1 is SGHTA and CDR2 FQGNSA. The CDR3 has 16 residues.

This clonotype was seen repeatedly, ten times or more. The rearrangement joins TRBV7-2 to TRBJ2-5; D gene ambiguous. CDR3 length: 13 amino acids. V lost 1 base and J lost 2, with 5 bases in between. Germline CDR1 and CDR2: SGHTA and FQGNSA. As DNA, the CDR3 is TGTGCCAGCAGCTTAGGGCCACAAGAGACCCAGTACTTC. Translating gives CASSLGPQETQYF. Complete variable domain (other parts from reference TRBV7-2 and TRBJ2-5): GAGVSQSPSNKVTEKGKDVELRCDPISGHTALYWYRQSLGQGLEFLIYFQGNSAPDKSGLPSDRFSAERTGGSVSTLTIQRTQQEDSAVYLCASSLGPQETQYFGPGTRLLVL.

Written as DNA, the CDR3 is TGTGCCAGCAGCTATCCTGAACCTAATGAAAAACTGTTTTTT. This sequence encodes CASSYPEPNEKLFF. The gene calls are TRBV12-3 or TRBV12-4 and TRBJ1-4; D is unresolved. This CDR3 contains 14 residues. V gave up 6 bases and J gave up 3 bases, with 11 bases separating them.

This clonotype was recorded at least ten times. The chain joins TRBV5-1 to TRBJ2-7, with 7 bases that match TRBD1. CDR1 is SGHRS, CDR2 YFSETQ, per germline. V lost 3 bases, J lost 7 bases, and 10 bases stayed unmatched. The CDR3 length is 14 residues. The CDR3 nucleotides read TGCGCCAGCAGCTACGCCCAAACGACAGGGGAGCAGTACTTC. Residues: CASSYAQTTGEQYF.

This clonotype was observed many times. This sequence joins TRBV7-2 and TRBJ2-3; tentatively, D is TRBD1 (6 bases). V shed 2 bases and J shed 0 bases, with 12 bases lying between them. Germline V gene data show CDR1 as SGHTA and CDR2 as FQGNSA. CDR3 length equals 16 residues. The CDR3, as DNA: TGTGCCAGCAGCTTAACCGGGACAACTAGCACAGATACGCAGTATTTT. This encodes CASSLTGTTSTDTQYF.